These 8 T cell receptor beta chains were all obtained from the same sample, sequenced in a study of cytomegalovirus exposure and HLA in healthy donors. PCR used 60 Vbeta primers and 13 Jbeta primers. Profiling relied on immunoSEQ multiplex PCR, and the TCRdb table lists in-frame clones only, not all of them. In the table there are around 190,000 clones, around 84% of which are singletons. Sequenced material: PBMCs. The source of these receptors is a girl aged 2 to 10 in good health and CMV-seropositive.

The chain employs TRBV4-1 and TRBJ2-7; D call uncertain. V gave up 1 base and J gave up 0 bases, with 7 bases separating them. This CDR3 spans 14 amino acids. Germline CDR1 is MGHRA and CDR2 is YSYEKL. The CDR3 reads CASSQGRSSYEQYF. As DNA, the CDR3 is TGCGCCAGCAGCCAAGGCAGGTCCTCCTACGAGCAGTACTTC.

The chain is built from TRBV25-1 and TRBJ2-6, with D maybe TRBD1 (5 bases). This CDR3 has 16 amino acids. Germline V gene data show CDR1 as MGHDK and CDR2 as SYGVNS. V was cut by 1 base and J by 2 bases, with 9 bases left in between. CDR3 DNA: TGTGCCAGCAGTGAATCGGGCAGGGCTGGGGCCAACGTCCTGACTTTC. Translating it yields CASSESGRAGANVLTF.

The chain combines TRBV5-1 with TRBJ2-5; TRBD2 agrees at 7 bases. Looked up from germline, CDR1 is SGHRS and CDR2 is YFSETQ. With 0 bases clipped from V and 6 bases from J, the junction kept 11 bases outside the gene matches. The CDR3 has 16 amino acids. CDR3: CASSLGAGPAAKTQYF. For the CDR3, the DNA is TGCGCCAGCAGCTTGGGAGCGGGGCCGGCCGCGAAGACCCAGTACTTC.

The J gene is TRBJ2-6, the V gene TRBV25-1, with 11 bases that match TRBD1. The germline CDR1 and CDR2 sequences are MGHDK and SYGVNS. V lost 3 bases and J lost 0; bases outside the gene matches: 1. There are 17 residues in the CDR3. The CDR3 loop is CASSEGTGGSGANVLTF. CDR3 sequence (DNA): TGTGCCAGCAGTGAGGGGACAGGGGGCTCTGGGGCCAACGTCCTGACTTTC.

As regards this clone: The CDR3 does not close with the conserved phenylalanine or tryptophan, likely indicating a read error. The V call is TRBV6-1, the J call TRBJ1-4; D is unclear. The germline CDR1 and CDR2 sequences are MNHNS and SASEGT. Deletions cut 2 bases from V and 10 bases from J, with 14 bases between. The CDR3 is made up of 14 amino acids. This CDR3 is CASSEWSNARKLFL. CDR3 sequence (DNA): TGTGCCAGCAGTGAATGGTCTAACGCGAGAAAACTGTTTCTT.

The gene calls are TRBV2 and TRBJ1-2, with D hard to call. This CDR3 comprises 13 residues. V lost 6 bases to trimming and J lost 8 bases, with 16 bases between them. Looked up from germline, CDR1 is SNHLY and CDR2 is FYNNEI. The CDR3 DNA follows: TGTGCCAGCAGGGATAACGGCGGGTTCGGCTACACCTTC. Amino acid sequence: CASRDNGGFGYTF. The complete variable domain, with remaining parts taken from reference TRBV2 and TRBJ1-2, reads EPEVTQTPSHQVTQMGQEVILRCVPISNHLYFYWYRQILGQKVEFLVSFYNNEISEKSEIFDDQFSVERPDGSNFTLKIRSTKLEDSAMYFCASRDNGGFGYTFGSGTRLTVV.

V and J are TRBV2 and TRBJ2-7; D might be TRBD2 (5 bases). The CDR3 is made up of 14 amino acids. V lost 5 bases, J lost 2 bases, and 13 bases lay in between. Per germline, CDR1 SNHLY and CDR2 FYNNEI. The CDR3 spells CASSKTGLAYEQYF. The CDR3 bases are TGTGCCAGCAGTAAAACGGGGTTGGCCTACGAGCAGTACTTC. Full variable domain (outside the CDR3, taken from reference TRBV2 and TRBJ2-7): EPEVTQTPSHQVTQMGQEVILRCVPISNHLYFYWYRQILGQKVEFLVSFYNNEISEKSEIFDDQFSVERPDGSNFTLKIRSTKLEDSAMYFCASSKTGLAYEQYFGPGTRLTVT.

The CDR3 region has the DNA TGTGCCTGGGTTAACACAGGGTACAACACTGAAGCTTTCTTT. It specifies CAWVNTGYNTEAFF. The chain employs TRBV30 and TRBJ1-1; D might be TRBD1 (6 bases). Per the germline V gene, CDR1 is GTSNPN and CDR2 is SVGIG (reference sequence). This CDR3 has 14 residues. The V gene lost 5 bases and the J gene lost 2 bases, with 15 bases spanning the gap.